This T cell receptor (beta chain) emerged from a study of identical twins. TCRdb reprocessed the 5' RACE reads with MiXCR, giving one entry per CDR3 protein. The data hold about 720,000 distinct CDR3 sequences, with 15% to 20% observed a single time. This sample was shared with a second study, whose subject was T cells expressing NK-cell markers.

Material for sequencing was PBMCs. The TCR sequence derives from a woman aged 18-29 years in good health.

DNA of the CDR3: TGTGCCAGCAACGACGCGAGGTGGGACACTGAAGCTTTCTTT. Protein: CASNDARWDTEAFF. The chain recombines TRBV6-2 or TRBV6-3 with TRBJ1-1; unclear D gene. The CDR3 contains 14 residues. Trimming stripped 7 bases from V and 3 bases from J, with 15 bases between. Germline CDR1 reads MNHEY; CDR2 reads SVGEGT.